Following are 24 T cell receptor beta chains from one sample sequenced in a study of regulatory T cells in long-lasting Graves disease. CDR3-region Arm-PCR and iRepertoire HTBI primers produced the TCR beta libraries. From the multiplex PCR reads, TCRdb called clonotypes with MiXCR, one entry per CDR3 protein. The sample shows some 460,000 distinct CDR3 sequences, roughly 15% of them seen only once. Regarding time point: newly diagnosed GD, antithyroid drugs for less than 3 months. From RNA extracted from PBMCs, the TCR library was made. These data are also associated with another study on T cells in Graves' hyperthyroidism and ophthalmopathy.

The starting material was peripheral blood mononuclear cells (PBMCs), obtained at new diagnosis, from a patient treated with antithyroid drugs. These receptors came from a man between 35 and 55 years old with Graves disease.

At least ten counts were recorded for this clonotype. This chain connects TRBV7-9 to TRBJ2-1; 8 nucleotides line up with TRBD2. The CDR3 covers 15 residues. The J segment lost 11 bases and the V segment lost 4 bases, leaving 13 bases of the junction unmatched. Germline values: CDR1 SEHNR, CDR2 FQNEAQ (reference sequence). CDR3 protein: CASSSLGLGDPQQFF. The CDR3 region has the DNA TGTGCCAGCAGCTCGTTGGGACTAGGGGATCCCCAGCAGTTCTTC.

The J gene is TRBJ2-1, the V gene TRBV5-5; the match to TRBD2 covers 7 bases. The germline gives CDR1 SGHKS, CDR2 YYEKEE (reference sequence). The CDR3 loop spans 16 amino acids. The V and J ends lost 4 bases and 2 bases, in that order; junction bases with no gene match: 9. This chain's CDR3 is CASSQRAGVPYNEQFF. The CDR3 DNA sequence: TGTGCCAGCAGCCAACGCGCGGGAGTCCCCTACAATGAGCAGTTCTTC.

A few counts support this clonotype. The chain recombines TRBV7-6 with TRBJ2-5; TRBD2 matches at 10 bases. CDR3 length: 16 amino acids. CDR1 and CDR2 (germline): SGHVS, FNYEAQ. Trimming took 2 bases from V and 0 from J; bases not matched to a gene: 3. The CDR3 DNA reads TGTGCCAGCAGCTTAAATAGCGGGGGGTACCAAGAGACCCAGTACTTC. It is translated as CASSLNSGGYQETQYF. Full variable domain (rest looked up from reference TRBV7-6 and TRBJ2-5): GAGVSQSPRYKVTKRGQDVALRCDPISGHVSLYWYRQALGQGPEFLTYFNYEAQQDKSGLPNDRFSAERPEGSISTLTIQRTEQRDSAMYRCASSLNSGGYQETQYFGPGTRLLVL.

This clonotype was found a few times. The chain uses TRBV6-1 and TRBJ2-2, with TRBD1 identical over 7 bases. Germline CDR1 reads MNHNS; CDR2 reads SASEGT. J gave up 2 bases and V 5 bases, and 5 bases lay outside the gene matches. This CDR3 comprises 15 residues. The CDR3 bases are TGTGCCAGCAGTCACCGGGACAGTAACACCGGGGAGCTGTTTTTT. Its protein is CASSHRDSNTGELFF.

This clonotype came up many times. The chain is built from TRBV28 and TRBJ2-7, with TRBD1 identical over 10 bases. The germline V gene encodes CDR1 MDHEN and CDR2 SYDVKM. The CDR3 runs to 14 residues. The J segment lost 2 bases and the V segment lost 6 bases, leaving 4 bases of the junction unmatched. CDR3 nucleotide sequence: TGTGCCAGCAGGGGGACAGGGGAAACCTACGAGCAGTACTTC. As protein: CASRGTGETYEQYF.

This clonotype was counted between two and nine times. V gene TRBV6-5 combines with J gene TRBJ2-3; 10 bases map to TRBD2. CDR1 is MNHEY, CDR2 SVGAGI, per germline. With V trimmed by 2 bases and J by 3 bases, 5 bases remained unmatched. The CDR3 has 16 amino acids. CDR3 protein: CASSYGLAALTDTQYF. For the CDR3, the DNA is TGTGCCAGCAGTTACGGACTAGCGGCGTTGACAGATACGCAGTATTTT.

About this clonotype itself: At one end the junction does not follow the germline gene, possibly because of a read error. The gene calls are TRBV7-9 and TRBJ2-5, with 10 bases aligning to TRBD2. The CDR3 is 16 residues long. In germline, CDR1 is SEHNR, CDR2 FQNEAQ (reference sequence). CDR3 region: CASSFLGLAAQEAQYF. The CDR3 DNA sequence: TGTGCCAGCAGCTTTCTAGGACTAGCGGCTCAAGAGGCCCAGTACTTC.

This clonotype was counted ten times or more. J is TRBJ2-7 and V is TRBV18; possibly TRBD2 for D (6 bases). Germline CDR1 KGHSH, CDR2 LQKENI. V was shortened by 4 bases and J by 7 bases, with 17 bases between the two germline ends. CDR3 length: 14 residues. CDR3 loop: CASSRGASRKEQYF. The CDR3 coding sequence is TGTGCCAGCTCACGCGGGGCTAGCAGGAAGGAGCAGTACTTC.

Worth noting for this clonotype: The junction differs from germline at one of its ends, possibly a read error. This chain uses TRBV24-1 with TRBJ2-5; D gene unclear. This CDR3 is built from 12 residues. Germline lookup yields CDR1 KGHDR and CDR2 SFDVKD. As DNA, the CDR3 is TGTGCCACCACTGATTCTCAAGAGACCCAGTACTTC. It translates to CATTDSQETQYF.

This sequence joins TRBV12-3 or TRBV12-4 and TRBJ2-7; 9 nucleotides line up with TRBD2. V was pared by 7 bases and J by 0 bases, with 4 bases of the junction left unmatched. This CDR3 has 14 amino acids. The CDR3 protein is CASNLAGYSYEQYF. The DNA of the CDR3 is TGTGCCAGCAACCTAGCGGGGTACTCCTACGAGCAGTACTTC.

At least ten counts were recorded for this clonotype. The rearrangement uses TRBV3-1 and TRBJ1-1; possibly TRBD1 for D (5 bases). Between the trimmed V and J ends, which lost 1 base and 2 bases, there was a span of 8 bases. The length of the CDR3 is 14 residues. The germline V gene has CDR1 LGHDT and CDR2 YNNKEL (reference sequence). CDR3 sequence: CASSQGGDNTEAFF. The CDR3 nucleotides are TGTGCCAGCAGCCAAGGAGGGGACAACACTGAAGCTTTCTTT.

This clonotype was picked up many times. The J gene is TRBJ2-1, the V gene TRBV2; D ambiguous. Germline-derived CDR1 and CDR2 are SNHLY and FYNNEI. There are 13 residues in the CDR3. V was pared by 4 bases and J by 4 bases, with 8 bases between. The CDR3 DNA sequence: TGTGCCAGCAGTGTCGACCTTTACAATGAGCAGTTCTTC. Translated: CASSVDLYNEQFF.

As regards this clonotype: This may be a read error: a much more frequent sequence differs by one nucleotide. The rearrangement links TRBV7-9 to TRBJ2-1; 9 bases are shared with TRBD2. Per germline, CDR1 SEHNR and CDR2 FQNEAQ (reference sequence). The CDR3 covers 15 residues. The CDR3 sequence is CASSFRLAADEERFF. In DNA form, the CDR3 reads TGTGCCAGCAGCTTTAGACTAGCGGCTGACGAGGAGCGGTTCTTC.

The chain recombines TRBV29-1 with TRBJ2-7; D call uncertain. CDR1 and CDR2 from the germline V gene are SQVTM and ANQGSEA. V was pared by 2 bases and J by 5 bases, with 10 bases between. The CDR3 extends over 12 amino acids. Written as DNA, the CDR3 is TGCAGCGTTGAATTGGGGAACCACGAGCAGTACTTC. Translating it yields CSVELGNHEQYF.

This chain connects TRBV7-3 to TRBJ2-2; no clear D. Trimming left V 1 base short and J 7 bases short, with 10 bases between. The CDR3 sequence is 14 residues long. Germline V gene sequence: CDR1 SGHTA, CDR2 FQGTGA. The CDR3 here is CASSLNHRDGELFF. The CDR3 DNA reads as TGTGCCAGCAGCTTAAATCACAGAGACGGGGAGCTGTTTTTT.

Ten or more counts support this clonotype. This chain links TRBV3-1 with TRBJ1-1; D call uncertain. The CDR3 loop spans 17 amino acids. Per the germline V gene, CDR1 is LGHDT and CDR2 is YNNKEL (reference sequence). The V end lost 3 bases, the J end lost 5 bases, and 22 bases lay between the germline ends. The CDR3, as DNA: TGTGCCAGCAGCCACGTGTGGAGAGGTAGTGGTTCAACTGAAGCTTTCTTT. Its translation: CASSHVWRGSGSTEAFF.

This clonotype was recorded a few times. The CDR3 coding sequence is TGTGCCAGCAGTTGGGAGATAAACGAGCAGTACTTC. The encoded protein is CASSWEINEQYF. The chain recombines TRBV7-9 with TRBJ2-7; a weak D match, TRBD2 (5 bases). The CDR3 spans 12 residues. From germline, CDR1 is SEHNR and CDR2 FQNEAQ (reference sequence). Trimming removed 6 bases at V and 5 bases at J, with 11 bases between.

This clonotype was seen ten or more times. The rearrangement joins TRBV2 to TRBJ1-2; D unresolved. CDR1 is SNHLY and CDR2 is FYNNEI in the germline V gene. V lost 8 bases to trimming and J lost 6 bases, with 19 bases between them. The CDR3 runs to 14 residues. This CDR3 is CASSRAMTWDGYTF. CDR3 coding DNA: TGTGCCAGCTCGAGGGCCATGACTTGGGATGGCTACACCTTC.

This clonotype showed up many times. The V and J genes are TRBV13 and TRBJ1-6, with a weak D call TRBD1 (5 bases). Trimming cost V 5 bases and J 10 bases, with 21 bases left between them. This CDR3 has 16 residues. Germline CDR1 is PRHDT and CDR2 is FYEKMQ (reference sequence). The CDR3 DNA reads as TGTGCCAGCAGCCGAGGGGTCGAGGGTTCGATGTCACCCCTCCACTTT. It specifies CASSRGVEGSMSPLHF. The complete variable domain, with remaining parts taken from reference TRBV13 and TRBJ1-6, reads AAGVIQSPRHLIKEKRETATLKCYPIPRHDTVYWYQQGPGQDPQFLISFYEKMQSDKGSIPDRFSAQQFSDYHSELNMSSLELGDSALYFCASSRGVEGSMSPLHFGNGTRLTVT.

Many counts were recorded for this clonotype. The chain uses TRBV2 and TRBJ2-1; 7 bases are shared with TRBD1. J lost 6 bases, V lost 6 bases, and 5 bases had no gene match. Germline CDR1 reads SNHLY; CDR2 reads FYNNEI. The CDR3 has 13 residues. The CDR3 DNA is TGTGCCAGCAGGAAACAGGGGACCAATGAGCAGTTCTTC. This sequence encodes CASRKQGTNEQFF.

The J gene is TRBJ2-1, the V gene TRBV20-1; 7 bases line up with TRBD2. Per germline, CDR1 DFQATT and CDR2 SNEGSKA (reference sequence). The junction had 18 bases not matched to a gene; V was cut back by 7 bases and J by 0 bases. The CDR3 runs to 18 residues. The CDR3 sequence is CSGGERSGAFPSYNEQFF. CDR3 coding DNA: TGCAGTGGAGGGGAGAGAAGCGGGGCTTTCCCCTCCTACAATGAGCAGTTCTTC.

This clonotype was counted many times. V gene TRBV24-1 combines with J gene TRBJ2-1; 12 bases agree with TRBD2. Germline values: CDR1 KGHDR, CDR2 SFDVKD. This CDR3 comprises 15 residues. V was pared by 9 bases and J by 3 bases, with 5 bases of the junction left unmatched. CDR3 sequence (DNA): TGTGCCACCCGGACTAGCGGGGAGATCTACAATGAGCAGTTCTTC. Amino acid sequence: CATRTSGEIYNEQFF.

This clonotype was seen many times. The CDR3 DNA follows: TGTGCCAGCAGCGTGAGAGCGGGAGAGAACAATGAGCAGTTCTTC. Residues: CASSVRAGENNEQFF. V is TRBV7-8 and J is TRBJ2-1, with 8 bases fitting TRBD2. Unmatched junction bases numbered 8, after V lost 5 bases and J lost 5 bases. CDR1 is SGHVS and CDR2 is FQNEAQ in the germline V gene. The CDR3 has 15 residues.

In this sample, this clonotype turned up many times. The gene calls are TRBV6-1 and TRBJ2-2; no reliable D call. CDR1 is MNHNS and CDR2 is SASEGT in the germline V gene. This CDR3 contains 14 residues. The V gene lost 10 bases and the J gene lost 2 bases, with 14 bases spanning the gap. The CDR3 coding sequence is TGTGCCACAACGGACGGCCTCAACACCGGGGAGCTGTTTTTT. It is translated as CATTDGLNTGELFF.